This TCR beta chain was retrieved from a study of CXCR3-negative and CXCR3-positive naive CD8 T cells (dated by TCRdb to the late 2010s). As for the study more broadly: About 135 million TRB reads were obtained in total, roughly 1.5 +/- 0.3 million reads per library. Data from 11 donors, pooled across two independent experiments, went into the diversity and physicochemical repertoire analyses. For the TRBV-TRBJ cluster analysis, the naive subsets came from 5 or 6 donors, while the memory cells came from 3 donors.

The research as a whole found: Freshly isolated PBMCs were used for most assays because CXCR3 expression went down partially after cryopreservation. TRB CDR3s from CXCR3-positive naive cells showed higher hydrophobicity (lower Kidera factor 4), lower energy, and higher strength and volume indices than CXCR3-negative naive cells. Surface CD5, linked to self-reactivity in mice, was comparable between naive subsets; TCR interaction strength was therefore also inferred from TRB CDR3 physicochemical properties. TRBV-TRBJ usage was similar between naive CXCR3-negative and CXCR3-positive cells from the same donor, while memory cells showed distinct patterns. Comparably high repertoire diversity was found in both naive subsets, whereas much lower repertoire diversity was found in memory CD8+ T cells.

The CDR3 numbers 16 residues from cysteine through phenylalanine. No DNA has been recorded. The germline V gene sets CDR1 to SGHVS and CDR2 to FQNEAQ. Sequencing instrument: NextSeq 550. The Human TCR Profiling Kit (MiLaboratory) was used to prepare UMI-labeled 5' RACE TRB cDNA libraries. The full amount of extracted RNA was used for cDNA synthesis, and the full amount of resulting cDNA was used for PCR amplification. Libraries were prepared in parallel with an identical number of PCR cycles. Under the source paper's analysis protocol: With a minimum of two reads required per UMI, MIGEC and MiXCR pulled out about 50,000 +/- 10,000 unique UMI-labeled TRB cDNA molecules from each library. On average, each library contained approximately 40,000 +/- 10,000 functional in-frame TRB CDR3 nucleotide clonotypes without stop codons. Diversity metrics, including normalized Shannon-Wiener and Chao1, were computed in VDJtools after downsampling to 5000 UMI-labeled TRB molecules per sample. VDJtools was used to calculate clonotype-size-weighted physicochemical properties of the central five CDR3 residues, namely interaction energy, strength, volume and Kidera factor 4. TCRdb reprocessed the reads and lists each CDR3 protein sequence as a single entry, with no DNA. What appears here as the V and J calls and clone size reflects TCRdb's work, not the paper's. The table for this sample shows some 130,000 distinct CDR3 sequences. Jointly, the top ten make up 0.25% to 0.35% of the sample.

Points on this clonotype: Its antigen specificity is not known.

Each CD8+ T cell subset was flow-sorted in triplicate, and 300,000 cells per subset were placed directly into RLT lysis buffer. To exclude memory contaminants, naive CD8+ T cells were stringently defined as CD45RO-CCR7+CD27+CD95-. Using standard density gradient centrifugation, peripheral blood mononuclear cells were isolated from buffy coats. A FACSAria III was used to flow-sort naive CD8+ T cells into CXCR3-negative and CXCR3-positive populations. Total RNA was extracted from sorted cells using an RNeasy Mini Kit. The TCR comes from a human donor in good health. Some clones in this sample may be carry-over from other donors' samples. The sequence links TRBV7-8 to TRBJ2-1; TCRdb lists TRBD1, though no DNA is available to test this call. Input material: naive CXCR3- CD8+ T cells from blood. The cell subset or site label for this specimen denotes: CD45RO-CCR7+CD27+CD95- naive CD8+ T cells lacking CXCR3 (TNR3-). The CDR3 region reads CASSLMLGQGANEQFF.